These 21 T cell receptor beta chains share one sample of origin, sequenced in a study of Ad26.COV2.S vaccination and SARS-CoV-2 variants. Treatment in this sample: over 15 received Ad26.COV2.S at low or high dose, single or two shots; a few received placebo; per-sample allocation not given. After the first vaccine or placebo injection, samples were drawn on day 63. Data came from immunoSEQ multiplex PCR; TCRdb stores just in-frame clones and leaves some out. The sample yields about 350,000 clones, approximately 85% seen once. The sequenced sample was peripheral blood, obtained in a trial of Ad26.COV2.S vaccine versus placebo. The source of these receptors is a person aged 18-60 years who received the Ad26.COV2.S COVID-19 vaccine or a placebo.

This clone was observed once. This rearrangement joins TRBV30 to TRBJ1-2, with 11 bases that match TRBD1. Germline V lookup: CDR1 GTSNPN, CDR2 SVGIG (reference sequence). CDR3 length equals 15 residues. Unmatched junction bases numbered 9, after V lost 3 bases and J lost 6 bases. CDR3 bases: TGTGCCTGGAGCGGGACAGGGGGAGGGGTCGATGGCTACACCTTC. Encoded protein: CAWSGTGGGVDGYTF. The full variable domain, in which reference TRBV30 and TRBJ1-2 provide the parts outside the CDR3, is SQTIHQWPATLVQPVGSPLSLECTVEGTSNPNLYWYRQAAGRGLQLLFYSVGIGQISSEVPQNLSASRPQDRQFILSSKKLLLSDSGFYLCAWSGTGGGVDGYTFGSGTRLTVV.

This sequence joins TRBV27 and TRBJ2-6; TRBD1 agrees at 7 bases. Losses at the gene ends were 7 bases for V and 2 bases for J; bases not matched to a gene: 17. The length of the CDR3 is 19 residues. Germline CDR1 and CDR2: MNHEY and SMNVEV (reference sequence). The CDR3 coding sequence is TGTGCCAGCAAAAGAGTCCAGGGGGTCTTAATCGCTGGGGCCAACGTCCTGACTTTC. Protein: CASKRVQGVLIAGANVLTF.

This chain joins TRBV6-2 or TRBV6-3 and TRBJ2-3, with D unclear. V was pared by 3 bases and J by 9 bases, with 16 bases between. CDR3 length: 14 residues. Germline V CDR1 and CDR2: MNHEY, SVGEGT. CDR3 loop: CASSYTGPAGTQYF. The CDR3 region has the DNA TGTGCCAGCAGTTATACCGGCCCTGCCGGGACGCAGTATTTT.

The genes are TRBV19 and TRBJ1-5, with no clear D. The CDR3 totals 14 residues. The V gene lost 1 base and the J gene lost 3 bases, with 7 bases spanning the gap. Germline assignment: CDR1 LNHDA and CDR2 SQIVND (reference sequence). The CDR3 region is CASSIVQNNQPQHF. CDR3 DNA sequence: TGTGCCAGTAGTATAGTCCAAAACAATCAGCCCCAGCATTTT.

The chain is built from TRBV11-2 and TRBJ2-7, with TRBD1 matching 7 bases. CDR3 length equals 15 residues. Germline V gene data show CDR1 as SGHAT and CDR2 as FQNNGV. Trimming cost V 5 bases and J 8 bases; bases outside gene matches: 15. The CDR3 region has the DNA TGTGCCAGCAGCCCGAGACAGGGACGAGCGGTACAGCAGTACTTC. Amino acid sequence: CASSPRQGRAVQQYF.

This clone was seen more than once but under ten times. This chain links TRBV9 with TRBJ1-2; D might be TRBD1 (6 bases). CDR1 is SGDLS, CDR2 YYNGEE, per germline. This CDR3 comprises 14 residues. V lost 3 bases and J 5 bases, leaving 14 bases between the germline ends. The CDR3 sequence: CASSAGDRPYGYTF. The CDR3 DNA reads TGTGCCAGCAGCGCCGGAGACAGGCCTTATGGCTACACCTTC.

This clone appeared a single time. The gene calls are TRBV2 and TRBJ1-4; D gene unclear. Between the trimmed V and J ends, which lost 6 bases and 2 bases, there was a span of 10 bases. The CDR3 covers 14 residues. Germline V gene sequence: CDR1 SNHLY, CDR2 FYNNEI. In DNA form, the CDR3 reads TGTGCCAGCAGCCCGAGGTCGACTAATGAAAAACTGTTTTTT. Encoded protein: CASSPRSTNEKLFF.

The rearrangement joins TRBV5-1 to TRBJ2-3; 8 bases fit TRBD2. Trimming took 7 bases from V and 3 from J; bases not matched to a gene: 22. Looked up from germline, CDR1 is SGHRS and CDR2 is YFSETQ. CDR3 length: 19 amino acids. The CDR3 reads CASRHLHSGRRGGTDTQYF. The CDR3 bases are TGCGCCAGCCGCCACCTTCACAGCGGGAGACGGGGTGGTACAGATACGCAGTATTTT. Full variable domain (missing parts from reference TRBV5-1 and TRBJ2-3): KAGVTQTPRYLIKTRGQQVTLSCSPISGHRSVSWYQQTPGQGLQFLFEYFSETQRNKGNFPGRFSGRQFSNSRSEMNVSTLELGDSALYLCASRHLHSGRRGGTDTQYFGPGTRLTVL.

The V call is TRBV28, the J call TRBJ1-1; 7 bases are a match to TRBD1. The CDR3 runs 15 residues. Unmatched junction bases numbered 6, after V lost 5 bases and J lost 0 bases. Germline-derived CDR1 and CDR2 are MDHEN and SYDVKM. CDR3 amino acids: CASSMDRLLNTEAFF. The CDR3 nucleotides are TGTGCCAGCAGTATGGACAGGTTATTGAACACTGAAGCTTTCTTT.

V usage is TRBV6-5 and J usage is TRBJ2-2, with D perhaps assigned TRBD1 or TRBD2 (5 bases each). The CDR3 consists of 15 residues. Germline V gene lookup returns CDR1 MNHEY and CDR2 SVGAGI. The V and J ends lost 0 bases and 5 bases respectively, with 10 bases between them. CDR3 residues: CASSYSWDGTGELFF. The CDR3 DNA sequence: TGTGCCAGCAGTTACTCGTGGGACGGAACCGGGGAGCTGTTTTTT.

This chain's CDR3 is CASSLSLVNEQFF. In DNA, the CDR3 is TGTGCCAGCAGCTTAAGCCTAGTAAATGAGCAGTTCTTC. This sequence joins TRBV11-3 and TRBJ2-1; D unresolved. Deletions cut 2 bases from V and 7 bases from J, with 9 bases between. Germline CDR1 and CDR2: SGHNT and YENEEA. The length of the CDR3 is 13 residues.

This chain uses TRBV4-3 with TRBJ2-3; the D call may be TRBD1 or TRBD2 (5 bases each). V lost 0 bases and J lost 3, with 10 bases in between. The CDR3 totals 15 residues. Germline CDR1 reads LGHNA; CDR2 reads YSLEER. This chain's CDR3 is CASSQDGARTDTQYF. The DNA for the CDR3 is TGCGCCAGCAGCCAAGACGGGGCTAGGACAGATACGCAGTATTTT.

The chain links TRBV30 to TRBJ1-1, with D uncertain. The CDR3 loop spans 11 amino acids. The germline CDR1 and CDR2 sequences are GTSNPN and SVGIG (reference sequence). Trimming took 4 bases from V and 8 from J, leaving 11 bases between them. CDR3 sequence: CAWTGGGEAFF. In DNA form, the CDR3 reads TGTGCCTGGACCGGAGGTGGGGAAGCTTTCTTT.

The rearrangement links TRBV19 to TRBJ2-5, with 7 bases that match TRBD1. The CDR3 totals 15 residues. V lost 7 bases and J lost 2; bases outside the gene matches: 10. Germline assignment: CDR1 LNHDA and CDR2 SQIVND (reference sequence). Written as DNA, the CDR3 is TGTGCCAGTACCTCAGGGACAGCCCCACAAGAGACCCAGTACTTC. Translated, it gives CASTSGTAPQETQYF.

The rearrangement joins TRBV4-1 to TRBJ2-7; possibly TRBD1 or TRBD2 for D (6 bases each). Per germline, CDR1 MGHRA and CDR2 YSYEKL. V shed 5 bases and J shed 1 base, with 18 bases lying between them. The CDR3 contains 16 residues. This chain's CDR3 is CASSSGGGIYSYEQYF. CDR3 sequence (DNA): TGCGCCAGCAGCTCCGGAGGGGGGATATATTCCTACGAGCAGTACTTC.

The CDR3 reads CAWSILTGSDTGELFF. CDR3 nucleotides: TGTGCCTGGAGTATTCTGACAGGTTCTGACACCGGGGAGCTGTTTTTT. V and J are TRBV30 and TRBJ2-2; a possible D gene is TRBD1 (6 bases). V lost 2 bases to trimming and J lost 3 bases, with 16 bases between them. Per germline, CDR1 GTSNPN and CDR2 SVGIG (reference sequence). CDR3 length: 16 amino acids. The variable domain in full, completed from reference TRBV30 and TRBJ2-2, reads SQTIHQWPATLVQPVGSPLSLECTVEGTSNPNLYWYRQAAGRGLQLLFYSVGIGQISSEVPQNLSASRPQDRQFILSSKKLLLSDSGFYLCAWSILTGSDTGELFFGEGSRLTVL.

This chain joins TRBV7-2 and TRBJ2-7; TRBD2 matches 9 bases. Germline V gene sequence: CDR1 SGHTA, CDR2 FQGNSA. The CDR3 is 15 residues long. V lost 1 base and J lost 3; bases outside the gene matches: 4. The CDR3 reads CASSLGSGGFYEQYF. CDR3 DNA sequence: TGTGCCAGCAGCTTAGGGAGCGGGGGGTTCTACGAGCAGTACTTC.

CDR3 residues: CASSWTGVTYEQYF. As DNA, the CDR3 is TGTGCCAGCAGCTGGACAGGGGTAACCTACGAGCAGTACTTC. This rearrangement joins TRBV6-2 or TRBV6-3 to TRBJ2-7, with 9 bases aligning to TRBD1. The CDR3 has 14 residues. Germline V gives CDR1 MNHEY, CDR2 SVGEGT. V was pared by 6 bases and J by 2 bases, with 5 bases of the junction left unmatched.

The count of this clone is one. The chain links TRBV11-3 to TRBJ2-5, with D unclear. Trimming removed 11 bases from V and 5 bases from J, with 18 bases in between. The CDR3 is made up of 13 amino acids. The germline CDR1 and CDR2 sequences are SGHNT and YENEEA. This CDR3 is CAARPMCTETQYF. DNA of the CDR3: TGTGCCGCCCGCCCAATGTGCACGGAGACCCAGTACTTC.

This chain links TRBV24-1 with TRBJ1-1, with a weak D call TRBD1 (5 bases). Germline values: CDR1 KGHDR, CDR2 SFDVKD. Trimming took 3 bases from V and 1 from J, leaving 11 bases between them. The CDR3 is 15 residues long. CDR3 protein: CATSDAGTANTEAFF. CDR3 sequence (DNA): TGTGCCACCAGTGATGCCGGGACCGCGAACACTGAAGCTTTCTTT.

The genes are TRBV11-2 and TRBJ2-1, with 10 positions matching TRBD2. Per the germline V gene, CDR1 is SGHAT and CDR2 is FQNNGV. The V segment lost 2 bases and the J segment 4 bases; nucleotides outside the gene matches: 2. The CDR3 consists of 15 residues. The CDR3 nucleotides are TGTGCCAGCAGCTTACTAGCGGGGGCATACAATGAGCAGTTCTTC. Residues: CASSLLAGAYNEQFF.